The subject of this entry is one T cell receptor beta chain. The antigen remains undetermined. The J segment lost 4 bases and the V segment lost 4 bases, leaving 10 bases of the junction unmatched. The CDR3 totals 15 residues. The germline gives CDR1 SGHRS, CDR2 YFSETQ. The data originate from a study of T cell responses to AZD1222 COVID-19 vaccine. Overall study findings and caveats: Baseline serostatus was positive in only a handful of AZD1222 recipients. There were mostly white British donors and more females than males, and clonal diversity was possibly underestimated. Regions 160-218 and 743-854 held dominance among vaccine-associated CD4 TCRs, which spanned spike. Reportedly, close to half of spike-specific TCRs are directed against unmutated variant regions.

TCRdb's copy holds only in-frame clones and misses some; the assay was immunoSEQ multiplex PCR. The table records 120,000 to 150,000 clones, 70% to 90% of them present only once. This TCR was sampled from an adult in good health. The gene calls are TRBV5-1 and TRBJ1-1, with TRBD1 identical over 7 bases. The sequencing here drew on peripheral blood, taken on day 0 of MenACWY control vaccination. The CDR3 DNA reads as TGCGCCAGCAGCGAGATGACAGGGACCGGCACTGAAGCTTTCTTT. Protein product: CASSEMTGTGTEAFF.